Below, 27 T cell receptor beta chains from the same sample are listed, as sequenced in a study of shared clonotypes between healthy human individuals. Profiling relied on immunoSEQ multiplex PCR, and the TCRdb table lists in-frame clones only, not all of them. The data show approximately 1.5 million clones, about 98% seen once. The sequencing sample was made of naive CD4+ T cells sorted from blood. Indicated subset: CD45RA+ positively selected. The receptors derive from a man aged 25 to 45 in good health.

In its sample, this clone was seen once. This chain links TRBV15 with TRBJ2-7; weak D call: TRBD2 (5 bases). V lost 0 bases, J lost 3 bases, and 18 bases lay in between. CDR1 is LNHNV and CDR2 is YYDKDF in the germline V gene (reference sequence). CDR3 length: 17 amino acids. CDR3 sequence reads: CATSRDGRLSGSYEQYF. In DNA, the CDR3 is TGTGCCACCAGCAGAGATGGGCGTCTTTCGGGGAGCTACGAGCAGTACTTC.

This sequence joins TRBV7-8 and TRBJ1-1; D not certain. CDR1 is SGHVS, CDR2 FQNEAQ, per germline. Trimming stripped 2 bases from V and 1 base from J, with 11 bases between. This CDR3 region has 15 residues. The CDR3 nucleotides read TGTGCCAGCAGCTTAAACACCGAACCGAACACTGAAGCTTTCTTT. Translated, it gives CASSLNTEPNTEAFF.

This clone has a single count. The CDR3 here is CASSLGGRTEAFF. In DNA, the CDR3 is TGTGCCAGCAGCTTAGGGGGACGCACTGAAGCTTTCTTT. The rearrangement joins TRBV7-9 to TRBJ1-1; possibly TRBD1 for D (5 bases). Trimming stripped 1 base from V and 4 bases from J, with 7 bases between. CDR1 is SEHNR, CDR2 FQNEAQ, per germline (reference sequence). The CDR3 sequence is 13 residues long.

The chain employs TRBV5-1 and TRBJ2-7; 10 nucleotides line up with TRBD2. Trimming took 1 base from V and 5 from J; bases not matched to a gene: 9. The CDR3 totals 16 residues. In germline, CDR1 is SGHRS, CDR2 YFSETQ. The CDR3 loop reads CASSLSVGLAADEQYF. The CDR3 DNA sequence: TGCGCCAGCAGCTTGTCAGTTGGACTAGCGGCCGACGAGCAGTACTTC.

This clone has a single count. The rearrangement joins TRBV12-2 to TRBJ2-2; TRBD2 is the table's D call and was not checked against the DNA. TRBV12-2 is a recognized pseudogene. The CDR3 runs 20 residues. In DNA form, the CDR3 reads TGTGCAAGTCGCCTAAAACCTCTCGGACTAGCGGCAATGAACACCGGGGAGCTGTTTTTT. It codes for CASRLKPLGLAAMNTGELFF.

The DNA of the CDR3 is TGTGCCAGCAGCCGGACAGGGCAAGATCAGCCCCAGCATTTT. Translation: CASSRTGQDQPQHF. The chain joins TRBV14 to TRBJ1-5; 8 bases are shared with TRBD1. Germline V gene data show CDR1 as SGHDN and CDR2 as FVKESK. This CDR3 contains 14 residues. The V gene end was trimmed by 4 bases and the J gene end by 5 bases; junction bases not matched to a gene: 4.

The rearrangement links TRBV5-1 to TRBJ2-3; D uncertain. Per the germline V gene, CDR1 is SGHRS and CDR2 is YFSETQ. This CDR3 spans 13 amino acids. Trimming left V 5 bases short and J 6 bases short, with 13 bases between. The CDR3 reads CASRGLLSDTQYF. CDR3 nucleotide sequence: TGCGCCAGCAGAGGCTTACTGTCTGATACGCAGTATTTT.

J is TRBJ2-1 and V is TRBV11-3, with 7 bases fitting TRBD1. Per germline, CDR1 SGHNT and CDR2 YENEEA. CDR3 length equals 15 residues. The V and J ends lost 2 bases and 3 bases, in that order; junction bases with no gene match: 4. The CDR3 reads CASSLNGDSYNEQFF. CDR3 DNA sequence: TGTGCCAGCAGCTTAAACGGGGACAGCTACAATGAGCAGTTCTTC.

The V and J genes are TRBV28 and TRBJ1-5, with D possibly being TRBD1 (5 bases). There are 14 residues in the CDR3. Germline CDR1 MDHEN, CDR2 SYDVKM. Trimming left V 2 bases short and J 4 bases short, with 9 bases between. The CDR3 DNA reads TGTGCCAGCAGTTTAGGAGGGGAGAATCAGCCCCAGCATTTT. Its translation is CASSLGGENQPQHF.

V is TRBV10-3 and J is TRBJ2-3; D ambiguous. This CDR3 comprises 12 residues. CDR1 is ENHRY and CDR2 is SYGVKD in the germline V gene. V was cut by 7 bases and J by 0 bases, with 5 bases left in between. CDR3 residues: CAINHSTDTQYF. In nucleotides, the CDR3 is TGTGCCATCAACCACAGCACAGATACGCAGTATTTT.

Here the CDR3 DNA reads TGTGCCAGCAGCTCCCAGACCGCCTCCTACAATGAGCAGTTCTTC. The encoded protein is CASSSQTASYNEQFF. The chain couples TRBV7-3 to TRBJ2-1; D ambiguous. CDR3 length: 15 residues. Germline CDR1 is SGHTA and CDR2 is FQGTGA. The germline V and J ends were trimmed by 4 bases and 0 bases, with 10 bases remaining between them. The full variable domain, with the rest looked up from reference TRBV7-3 and TRBJ2-1, is GAGVSQTPSNKVTEKGKYVELRCDPISGHTALYWYRQSLGQGPEFLIYFQGTGAADDSGLPNDRFFAVRPEGSVSTLKIQRTERGDSAVYLCASSSQTASYNEQFFGPGTRLTVL.

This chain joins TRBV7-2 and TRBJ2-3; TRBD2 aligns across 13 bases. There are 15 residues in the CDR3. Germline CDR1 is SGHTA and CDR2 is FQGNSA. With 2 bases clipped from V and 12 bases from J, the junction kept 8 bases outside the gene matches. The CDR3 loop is CASSLTSGRAGAQYF. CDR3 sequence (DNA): TGTGCCAGCAGCTTAACTAGCGGGAGGGCCGGGGCCCAGTATTTT.

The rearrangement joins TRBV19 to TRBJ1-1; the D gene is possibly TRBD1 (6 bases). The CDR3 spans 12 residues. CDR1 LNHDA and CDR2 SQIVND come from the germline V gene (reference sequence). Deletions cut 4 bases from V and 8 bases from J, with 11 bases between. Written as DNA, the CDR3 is TGTGCCAGTAGTAGGTGGACAGTCGAAGCTTTCTTT. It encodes CASSRWTVEAFF. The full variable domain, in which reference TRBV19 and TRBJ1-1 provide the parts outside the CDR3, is DGGITQSPKYLFRKEGQNVTLSCEQNLNHDAMYWYRQDPGQGLRLIYYSQIVNDFQKGDIAEGYSVSREKKESFPLTVTSAQKNPTAFYLCASSRWTVEAFFGQGTRLTVV.

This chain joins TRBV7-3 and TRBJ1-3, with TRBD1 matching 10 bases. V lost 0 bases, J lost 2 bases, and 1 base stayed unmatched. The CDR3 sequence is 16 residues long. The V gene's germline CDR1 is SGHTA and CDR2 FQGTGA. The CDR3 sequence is CASSLTGTGAGNTIYF. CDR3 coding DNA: TGTGCCAGCAGCTTAACCGGGACAGGGGCTGGAAACACCATATATTTT.

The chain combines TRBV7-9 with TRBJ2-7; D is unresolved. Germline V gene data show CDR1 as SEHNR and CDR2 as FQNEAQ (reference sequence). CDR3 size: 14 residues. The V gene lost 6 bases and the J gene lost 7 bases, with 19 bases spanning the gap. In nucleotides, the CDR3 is TGTGCCAGCAGTCGTTCGGCTCAACTTGGGGAGCAGTACTTC. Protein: CASSRSAQLGEQYF.

DNA of the CDR3: TGCGCCAGCAGCGAGAGGATTAACCCCTACAATGAGCAGTTCTTC. It yields the protein CASSERINPYNEQFF. This chain joins TRBV10-1 and TRBJ2-1, with unresolved D. This CDR3 region has 15 residues. Per germline, CDR1 WNHNN and CDR2 SYGVQD (reference sequence). V lost 6 bases to trimming and J lost 2 bases, with 14 bases between them.

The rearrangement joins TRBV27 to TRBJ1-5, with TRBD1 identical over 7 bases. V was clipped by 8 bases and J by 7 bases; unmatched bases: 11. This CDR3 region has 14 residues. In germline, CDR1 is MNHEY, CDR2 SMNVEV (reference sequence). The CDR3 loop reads CASGVWEGAQPQHF. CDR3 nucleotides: TGTGCCAGCGGGGTGTGGGAGGGGGCACAGCCCCAGCATTTT.

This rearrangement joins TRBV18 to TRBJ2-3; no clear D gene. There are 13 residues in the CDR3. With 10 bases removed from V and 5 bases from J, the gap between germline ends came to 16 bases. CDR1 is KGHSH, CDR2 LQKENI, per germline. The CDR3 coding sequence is TGTGCCACCCTACCCCTTATTGGAGATACGCAGTATTTT. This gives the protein CATLPLIGDTQYF.

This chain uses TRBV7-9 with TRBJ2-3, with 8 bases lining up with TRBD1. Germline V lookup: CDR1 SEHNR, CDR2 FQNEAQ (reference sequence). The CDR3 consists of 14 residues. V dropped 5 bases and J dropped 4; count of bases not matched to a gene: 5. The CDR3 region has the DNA TGTGCCAGCAGCAAGGGGACAGGCGCAGATACGCAGTATTTT. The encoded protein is CASSKGTGADTQYF.

The CDR3 sequence: CASRGLMNTEAFF. CDR3 DNA sequence: TGTGCCAGCAGAGGATTAATGAACACTGAAGCTTTCTTT. The gene calls are TRBV2 and TRBJ1-1; D not resolved. The CDR3 runs to 13 residues. Germline CDR1 reads SNHLY; CDR2 reads FYNNEI. V was clipped by 6 bases and J by 0 bases, with 8 bases between them.

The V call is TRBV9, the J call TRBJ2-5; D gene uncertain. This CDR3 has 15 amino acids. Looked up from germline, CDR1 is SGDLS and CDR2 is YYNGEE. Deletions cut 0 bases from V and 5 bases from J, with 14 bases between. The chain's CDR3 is CASSVDLGFFETQYF. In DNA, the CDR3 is TGTGCCAGCAGCGTAGATCTGGGGTTCTTCGAGACCCAGTACTTC.

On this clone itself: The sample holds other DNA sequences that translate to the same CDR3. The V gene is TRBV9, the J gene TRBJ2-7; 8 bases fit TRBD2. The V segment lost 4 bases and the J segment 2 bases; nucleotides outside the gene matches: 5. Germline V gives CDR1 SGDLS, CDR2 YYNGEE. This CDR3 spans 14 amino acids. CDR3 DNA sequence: TGTGCCAGCAGCCCAGGACTAGCTGCCTACGAGCAGTACTTC. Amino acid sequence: CASSPGLAAYEQYF.

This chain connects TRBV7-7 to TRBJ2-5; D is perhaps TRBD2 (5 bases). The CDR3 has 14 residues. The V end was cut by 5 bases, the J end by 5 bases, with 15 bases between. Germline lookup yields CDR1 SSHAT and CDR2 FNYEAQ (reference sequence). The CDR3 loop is CASSKTSTMETQYF. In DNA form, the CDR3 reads TGTGCCAGCAGCAAAACTAGTACCATGGAGACCCAGTACTTC.

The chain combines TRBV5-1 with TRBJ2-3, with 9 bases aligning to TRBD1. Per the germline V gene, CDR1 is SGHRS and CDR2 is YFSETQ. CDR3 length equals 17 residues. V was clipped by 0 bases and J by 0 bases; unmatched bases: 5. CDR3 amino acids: CASSLAGTGLSTDTQYF. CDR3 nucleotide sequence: TGCGCCAGCAGCTTGGCCGGGACAGGGCTGAGCACAGATACGCAGTATTTT.

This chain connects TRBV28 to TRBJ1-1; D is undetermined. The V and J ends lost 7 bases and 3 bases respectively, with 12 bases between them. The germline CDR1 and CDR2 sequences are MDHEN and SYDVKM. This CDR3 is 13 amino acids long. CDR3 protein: CASMGPNYTEAFF. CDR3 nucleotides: TGTGCCAGCATGGGCCCGAACTACACTGAAGCTTTCTTT.

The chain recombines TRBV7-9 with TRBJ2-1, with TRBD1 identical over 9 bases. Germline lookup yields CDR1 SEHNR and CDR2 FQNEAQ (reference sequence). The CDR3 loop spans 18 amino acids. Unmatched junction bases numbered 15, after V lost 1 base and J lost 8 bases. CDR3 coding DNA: TGTGCCAGCAGCTTAGTTGGCCGGGGGACAGGGCTAATCCATGAGCAGTTCTTC. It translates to CASSLVGRGTGLIHEQFF.

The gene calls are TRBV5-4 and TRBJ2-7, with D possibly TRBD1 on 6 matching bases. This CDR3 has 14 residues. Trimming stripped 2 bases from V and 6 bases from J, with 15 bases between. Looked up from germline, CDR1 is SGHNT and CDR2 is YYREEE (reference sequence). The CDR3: CASSLEQGYGEQYF. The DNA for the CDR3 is TGTGCCAGCAGCTTAGAACAGGGTTACGGCGAGCAGTACTTC.